One and the same sample provided the 3 T cell receptor beta chains below, sequenced in a study of memory CD4+ T cells and cytomegalovirus serostatus. Single viable CD3+CD4+CD8-CD45RO+ cells were sorted as the memory CD4+ T cells. Sequencing was performed with immunoSEQ multiplex PCR; in TCRdb, only in-frame clones are kept and a portion is missing. The top ten clones hold roughly 0.5% of a sample with about 58,000 clones, approximately 86% of them seen once. Sequenced input: memory CD4+ T cells from blood. The receptors stem from an adult in good health and CMV-seronegative. Some clones in this sample may be carry-over from other donors' samples.

The chain uses TRBV27 and TRBJ1-5; D gene ambiguous. CDR3 size: 13 residues. CDR1 is MNHEY and CDR2 is SMNVEV in the germline V gene (reference sequence). Between the trimmed V and J ends, which lost 2 bases and 7 bases, there was a span of 9 bases. This chain's CDR3 is CASSLKYGQPQHF. The CDR3 DNA follows: TGTGCCAGCAGTTTAAAGTACGGACAGCCCCAGCATTTT.

CDR3 DNA sequence: TGTGCCATCAGTGAGGATTCCCACTATGGCTACACCTTC. Encoded protein: CAISEDSHYGYTF. The rearrangement joins TRBV10-3 to TRBJ1-2; D remains unclear. The CDR3 contains 13 residues. V shed 2 bases and J shed 3 bases, with 7 bases lying between them. Germline CDR1 reads ENHRY; CDR2 reads SYGVKD.

There are a few counts of this clone. The chain uses TRBV30 and TRBJ1-1, with TRBD1 identical over 10 bases. This CDR3 has 15 amino acids. The V gene's germline CDR1 is GTSNPN and CDR2 SVGIG (reference sequence). V shed 2 bases, J shed 0 bases, and the junction held 3 bases outside the gene matches. The CDR3 DNA reads TGTGCCTGGAGTTGGACAGGGGGAATGAACACTGAAGCTTTCTTT. Encoded protein: CAWSWTGGMNTEAFF.